Below, 5 T cell receptor beta chains from the same sample are listed, as sequenced in a study of early T cells in non-severe SARS-CoV-2 infection. TCRdb reprocessed the 5' RACE reads with MiXCR, giving one entry per CDR3 protein. The top ten clones hold roughly 6.5% of a sample with tens of thousands of distinct CDR3 sequences, 14% of them seen once. Sample: whole blood. Receptors were obtained from an adult who was a healthcare worker with PCR-confirmed SARS-CoV-2 infection or an uninfected control (not recorded which).

The gene calls are TRBV29-1 and TRBJ2-7; D uncertain. Trimming left V 3 bases short and J 1 base short, with 13 bases between. This CDR3 is built from 14 residues. Germline CDR1 SQVTM, CDR2 ANQGSEA. CDR3: CSVEIGVKSYEQYF. CDR3 nucleotides: TGCAGCGTTGAGATCGGAGTCAAGTCCTACGAGCAGTACTTC.

DNA of the CDR3: TGTGCCAGCAGCCAAGATCTGCCAGGAGAGTCCACTGAAGCTTTCTTT. Translation gives CASSQDLPGESTEAFF. The V gene is TRBV3-1, the J gene TRBJ1-1; D gene ambiguous. The V end lost 0 bases, the J end lost 4 bases, and 15 bases lay between the germline ends. This CDR3 is built from 16 residues. Germline V CDR1 and CDR2: LGHDT, YNNKEL (reference sequence).

This clonotype was seen more than once but under ten times. CDR3 region: CATSSDYRDEQFF. CDR3 in DNA: TGTGCCACCAGCAGCGATTACAGGGATGAGCAGTTCTTC. The chain carries TRBV15 and TRBJ2-1, with D maybe TRBD1 (6 bases). Germline assignment: CDR1 LNHNV and CDR2 YYDKDF (reference sequence). This CDR3 is 13 amino acids long. Deletions cut 3 bases from V and 8 bases from J, with 11 bases between.

This clonotype has a count of ten or more. V usage is TRBV9 and J usage is TRBJ2-7; TRBD1 matches at 8 bases. V shed 4 bases, J shed 6 bases, and the junction held 9 bases outside the gene matches. The germline V gene encodes CDR1 SGDLS and CDR2 YYNGEE. The CDR3 is 14 amino acids. CDR3 protein: CASSSGQGLGEQYF. The DNA of the CDR3 is TGTGCCAGCAGCTCCGGACAGGGTCTGGGCGAGCAGTACTTC.

In this sample, this clonotype turned up a few times. The chain employs TRBV14 and TRBJ1-1, with D tentatively TRBD1 (5 bases). Germline CDR1 SGHDN, CDR2 FVKESK. V lost 2 bases to trimming and J lost 1 base, with 14 bases between them. This CDR3 has 16 amino acids. The CDR3: CASSQLTGHPNTEAFF. The DNA for the CDR3 is TGTGCCAGCAGCCAATTAACCGGACACCCGAACACTGAAGCTTTCTTT.